This T cell receptor (beta chain) was captured in a study of siplizumab effects on memory and regulatory T cells. Findings of the study overall: Treatment with siplizumab left mappable alloreactive CD4+ clones averaging approximately 69% Treg-derived, compared with around 26% in controls. Sequences below about 10^-5 frequency were poorly captured, limiting mapping of alloreactive clones.

Roughly 9 x 10^4 TCR templates were assayed per sample. Data came from immunoSEQ multiplex PCR; TCRdb stores just in-frame clones and leaves some out. The sample lists about 100,000 clones; 80% to 95% were seen once. With regard to this clone: Its antigen is still unknown.

This sequence originates from a human donor in good health. Some clones in this sample may be carry-over from other donors' samples. Sequencing input: CD4+ T cells sorted from blood.

CDR3 sequence: CASSDRGWNQPQHF. CDR3 bases: TGTGCCAGCAGTGATAGGGGTTGGAATCAGCCCCAGCATTTT. This chain connects TRBV2 to TRBJ1-5; maybe TRBD1 (5 bases). V lost 3 bases to trimming and J lost 4 bases, with 10 bases between them. Germline-derived CDR1 and CDR2 are SNHLY and FYNNEI. The CDR3 contains 14 residues.